These T cell receptor beta chains were read from a single sample in a study of cytomegalovirus exposure and HLA in healthy donors. Clones were sequenced by immunoSEQ multiplex PCR, and TCRdb holds only the in-frame ones, with some missing. The sample comprises approximately 160,000 clones, roughly 80% of which are singletons, and approximately 0.8% rests with the top ten. The sample consisted of PBMCs. The receptors were sampled from a woman younger than 35 in good health and CMV-seronegative. Each CDR3 is given with its conserved first and last residue. The D gene is left open where the match is weak. Rows give clone size only sometimes, using once, few, many, or a class for an expanded clone.

V gene,clone size,J gene,D gene,CDR3 DNA,CDR3 protein
TRBV4-1,.,TRBJ2-7,TRBD2,TGCGCCAGCAGCCAAGCCGGGACTAACTACGAGCAGTACTTC,CASSQAGTNYEQYF
TRBV19,.,TRBJ1-1,TRBD1,TGTGCCAGTAGTATGGGGACAGCGAACACTGAAGCTTTCTTT,CASSMGTANTEAFF
TRBV18,.,TRBJ2-1,.,TGTGCCAGCTCACCGGCCTTTTATTCTAGCGCATCCTACAATGAGCAGTTCTTC,CASSPAFYSSASYNEQFF
TRBV11-3,few,TRBJ2-7,.,TGTGCCAGCAGTCTTAGCTCCTACGAGCAGTACTTC,CASSLSSYEQYF
TRBV12-5,.,TRBJ1-2,.,TGTGCTAGGGGGCGAGACTATGGCTACACCTTC,CARGRDYGYTF
TRBV25-1,.,TRBJ2-7,.,TGTGCCAGCAGTGAGACCCCAGGCCCCTACGAGCAGTACTTC,CASSETPGPYEQYF
TRBV10-1,.,TRBJ2-2,TRBD2,TGCGCCAGCCAGAAGGGACTAGCGGGAGGGCGCAAGCCCGGGGAGCTGTTTTTT,CASQKGLAGGRKPGELFF
TRBV28,.,TRBJ1-5,.,TGTGCCAGCAGTTTGGATCGGGGGGGCACCCAGCCCCAGCATTTT,CASSLDRGGTQPQHF
TRBV7-9,.,TRBJ2-4,.,TGTGCCAGCAGCTTATCTCCACTCCTAGCCAAAAACATTCAGTACTTC,CASSLSPLLAKNIQYF
TRBV9,once,TRBJ2-1,.,TGTGCCAGCAGCGTAGTAAGGGACCAGGACAGATCCTACAATGAGCAGTTCTTC,CASSVVRDQDRSYNEQFF
TRBV19,.,TRBJ2-3,TRBD2,TGTGCCAGTAGTATGGGACTAGCGGGAGGCCGAGATACGCAGTATTTT,CASSMGLAGGRDTQYF
TRBV27,.,TRBJ2-4,TRBD2,TGTGCCAGCAGTTTCGGACTAGCAGGAATAAACATTCAGTACTTC,CASSFGLAGINIQYF
TRBV7-8,.,TRBJ2-1,.,TGTGCCAGCAGCTTAGCGCCAGGGCCTCAAAATGAGCAGTTCTTC,CASSLAPGPQNEQFF
TRBV5-1,.,TRBJ2-7,TRBD1,TGCGCCAGCAGGTATTGGCAGGGGGACGAGCAGTACTTC,CASRYWQGDEQYF
TRBV5-1,.,TRBJ2-7,.,TGCGCCAGCAGCTTGGTGGCAGGGGAGGGTACCTACGAGCAGTACTTC,CASSLVAGEGTYEQYF
TRBV2,.,TRBJ1-4,.,TGTGCCAGCATGAAGAGGACAGTGAATGAAAAACTGTTTTTT,CASMKRTVNEKLFF
TRBV5-4,.,TRBJ1-3,.,TGTGCCAGCAGCCCGGACAGAAGCTCTGGAAACACCATATATTTT,CASSPDRSSGNTIYF
TRBV7-9,.,TRBJ2-1,TRBD1,TGTGCCAGCAGCTTAGAGCCCAGGGGGAATGAGCAGTTCTTC,CASSLEPRGNEQFF
TRBV6-1,.,TRBJ2-5,TRBD1,TGTGCCAGCAGTGAAGCGAGGGGGCTCCAAGAGACCCAGTACTTC,CASSEARGLQETQYF